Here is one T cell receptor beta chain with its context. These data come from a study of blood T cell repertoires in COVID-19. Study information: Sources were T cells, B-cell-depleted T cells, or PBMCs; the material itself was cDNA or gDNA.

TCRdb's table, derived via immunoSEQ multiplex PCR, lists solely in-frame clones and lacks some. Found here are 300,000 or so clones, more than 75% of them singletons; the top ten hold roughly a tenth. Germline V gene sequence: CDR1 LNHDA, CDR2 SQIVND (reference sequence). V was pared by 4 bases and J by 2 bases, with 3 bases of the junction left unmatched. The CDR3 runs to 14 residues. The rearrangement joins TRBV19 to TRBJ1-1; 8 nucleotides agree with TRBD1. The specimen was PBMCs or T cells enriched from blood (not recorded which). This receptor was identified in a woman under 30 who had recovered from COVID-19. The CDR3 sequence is CASSTDRDNTEAFF. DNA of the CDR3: TGTGCCAGTAGTACGGACAGGGATAACACTGAAGCTTTCTTT.